Listed here are 30 T cell receptor beta chains from one sample, sequenced in a study of a mutant IDH1 vaccine in newly diagnosed glioma (dated by TCRdb to about 2021). The label giving this sample's time point can be read as: baseline, week 1 (first vaccination visit). This specimen's treatment or condition label, interpreted: pre-vaccination baseline after standard-of-care therapy. Library generation was performed with the immunoSEQ multiplex PCR assay. In its TCRdb copy, this immuneACCESS table keeps in-frame sequences only and misses some clones. Where compared with another copy, unresolved V genes explain less than half of these, and the others have no known cause. For this sample there are approximately 100,000 clones; 70% to 90% appear just once. The biggest ten clones account for 0.56% of the sample. The sequencing here drew on PBMCs, taken from a glioma patient treated with radiotherapy, temozolomide or both. These receptor sequences come from a woman aged 50 to 60 with glioma.

In this sample, this clone turned up once. The chain recombines TRBV27 with TRBJ1-4; 11 bases align to TRBD1. Trimming cost V 5 bases and J 7 bases; bases outside gene matches: 9. The germline V gene encodes CDR1 MNHEY and CDR2 SMNVEV (reference sequence). This CDR3 has 16 residues. CDR3 nucleotide sequence: TGTGCCAGCAGTCTCGGACAGGGGGCTTTAGGTGAAAAACTGTTTTTT. This gives the protein CASSLGQGALGEKLFF.

About this clone itself: The germline gene is not matched at one end of the junction; a read error may be the cause. The chain recombines TRBV7-7 with TRBJ2-1; the match to TRBD2 covers 11 bases. This CDR3 has 16 amino acids. The germline V gene encodes CDR1 SSHAT and CDR2 FNYEAQ (reference sequence). The CDR3 sequence is CASSRMLAGGVDEQFF. The CDR3 coding sequence is TGTGCTAGCAGTCGCATGCTAGCGGGAGGAGTAGATGAGCAGTTCTTC.

The gene calls are TRBV9 and TRBJ2-7; perhaps D is TRBD1 or TRBD2 (6 bases each). Germline values: CDR1 SGDLS, CDR2 YYNGEE. Trimming took 2 bases from V and 4 from J, leaving 10 bases between them. The CDR3 has 13 residues. Here the CDR3 reads CASSVGGQYEQYF. CDR3 sequence (DNA): TGTGCCAGCAGCGTTGGGGGGCAGTACGAGCAGTACTTC.

The table lists this clone with a count of one. The V gene is TRBV9, the J gene TRBJ2-3, with TRBD2 matching 10 bases. Trimming at V came to 0 bases and at J to 3 bases, leaving 7 bases not matched to a gene. The CDR3 is 17 amino acids. Germline CDR1 SGDLS, CDR2 YYNGEE. CDR3 DNA sequence: TGTGCCAGCAGCGTAGCTAGGGCTAGCGGGAGAACAGATACGCAGTATTTT. Its translation: CASSVARASGRTDTQYF.

The genes are TRBV27 and TRBJ1-1; D gene uncertain. The CDR3 is 13 residues long. V dropped 0 bases and J dropped 0 bases, with 2 bases sitting between them. Germline CDR1 is MNHEY and CDR2 is SMNVEV (reference sequence). The DNA of the CDR3 is TGTGCCAGCAGTTTATCTCTGAACACTGAAGCTTTCTTT. This codes for CASSLSLNTEAFF.

The chain is built from TRBV5-8 and TRBJ2-1, with 10 positions matching TRBD2. The germline V gene has CDR1 SGHTS and CDR2 YDEGEE. V lost 4 bases and J lost 3; bases outside the gene matches: 4. This CDR3 is 15 amino acids long. CDR3 loop: CASSGSGRDYNEQFF. In DNA form, the CDR3 reads TGTGCCAGCAGCGGAAGCGGGAGGGACTACAATGAGCAGTTCTTC.

This clone was observed once. V gene TRBV12-5 combines with J gene TRBJ2-3; weak D call: TRBD1 (6 bases). V was pared by 1 base and J by 5 bases, with 10 bases between. This CDR3 has 14 residues. Germline V gene data show CDR1 as LGHNT and CDR2 as FRNRAP. The DNA for the CDR3 is TGTGCTAGTGGTTTGGGTACGGACAGAGATACGCAGTATTTT. This encodes CASGLGTDRDTQYF.

As regards this clone: Its ends do not fully match the called genes, so a read error is possible. The chain uses TRBV27 and TRBJ2-3, with D hard to call. The V gene's germline CDR1 is MNHEY and CDR2 SMNVEV (reference sequence). This CDR3 contains 15 residues. CDR3 coding DNA: TGTGTCAGCAGTTCCTACCGGGTTACCACAGATACGCAGTATTTT. The encoded protein is CVSSSYRVTTDTQYF.

Worth noting for this clone: The junction departs from the called germline gene at one end, perhaps through a read error. J is TRBJ1-2 and V is TRBV5-6; D uncertain. This CDR3 is 12 amino acids long. In germline, CDR1 is SGHDT, CDR2 YYEEEE. The CDR3 coding sequence is TGTGCCAGCAGCTGGAAAAGCGGTGGCTGCACCTTC. As protein: CASSWKSGGCTF.

The chain recombines TRBV19 with TRBJ1-4, with no clear D. The length of the CDR3 is 12 residues. In germline, CDR1 is LNHDA, CDR2 SQIVND (reference sequence). With 0 bases removed from V and 12 bases from J, the gap between germline ends came to 8 bases. The CDR3 region is CASSIETRELFF. In DNA, the CDR3 is TGTGCCAGTAGTATAGAAACACGGGAACTGTTTTTT. The complete variable domain, with remaining parts taken from reference TRBV19 and TRBJ1-4, reads DGGITQSPKYLFRKEGQNVTLSCEQNLNHDAMYWYRQDPGQGLRLIYYSQIVNDFQKGDIAEGYSVSREKKESFPLTVTSAQKNPTAFYLCASSIETRELFFGSGTQLSVL.

The chain employs TRBV6-5 and TRBJ1-5; D gene ambiguous. Trimming took 11 bases from V and 0 from J, leaving 11 bases between them. Germline V gene lookup returns CDR1 MNHEY and CDR2 SVGAGI. This CDR3 region has 13 residues. The CDR3 coding sequence is TGTGCCTCTCGGACCACTAGCAATCAGCCCCAGCATTTT. Translation gives CASRTTSNQPQHF.

The rearrangement joins TRBV5-1 to TRBJ2-1, with D perhaps TRBD2 (6 bases). Germline CDR1 is SGHRS and CDR2 is YFSETQ. Trimming took off 2 bases at V and 3 bases at J, with 9 bases between the two ends. This CDR3 contains 14 residues. The DNA of the CDR3 is TGCGCCAGCAGCTTTAGGCGGGACTACAATGAGCAGTTCTTC. Translated, it gives CASSFRRDYNEQFF.

The chain combines TRBV19 with TRBJ1-1; D gene unclear. Trimming left V 5 bases short and J 1 base short, with 8 bases between. Germline CDR1 reads LNHDA; CDR2 reads SQIVND (reference sequence). This CDR3 is 13 amino acids long. The CDR3 sequence: CASSSTANTEAFF. CDR3 coding DNA: TGTGCCAGTAGTTCAACAGCGAACACTGAAGCTTTCTTT.

The chain joins TRBV5-1 to TRBJ2-7, with 8 bases matching TRBD1. Germline CDR1 and CDR2: SGHRS and YFSETQ. V lost 4 bases and J lost 6; bases outside the gene matches: 9. CDR3 size: 14 residues. CDR3 DNA: TGCGCCAGCAGCATACGGACAGGGAATGGCGAGCAGTACTTC. Translating gives CASSIRTGNGEQYF.

The chain combines TRBV12-5 with TRBJ1-2; D unresolved. From germline, CDR1 is LGHNT and CDR2 FRNRAP. The CDR3 is 14 amino acids. The V and J ends lost 6 bases and 8 bases respectively, with 19 bases between them. The CDR3 here is CASGRDGRGWGYTF. The CDR3 nucleotides are TGTGCTAGTGGACGAGACGGCCGGGGTTGGGGCTACACCTTC.

V and J are TRBV13 and TRBJ2-7; D possibly uses TRBD1 or TRBD2 (5 bases each). CDR3 size: 14 residues. V lost 5 bases and J 2 bases, leaving 13 bases between the germline ends. Per germline, CDR1 PRHDT and CDR2 FYEKMQ (reference sequence). The CDR3 loop reads CASSTGPRPYEQYF. The CDR3 region has the DNA TGTGCCAGCAGCACGGGACCCCGTCCCTACGAGCAGTACTTC.

The chain is built from TRBV28 and TRBJ2-3; either TRBD1 or TRBD2 may fit D (5 bases each). Between the trimmed V and J ends, which lost 6 bases and 4 bases, there was a span of 20 bases. Germline assignment: CDR1 MDHEN and CDR2 SYDVKM. The CDR3 loop spans 16 amino acids. The CDR3 protein is CASSPPGRSGPDTQYF. For the CDR3, the DNA is TGTGCCAGCAGCCCACCGGGACGGTCTGGCCCAGATACGCAGTATTTT. Full variable domain (missing parts from reference TRBV28 and TRBJ2-3): DVKVTQSSRYLVKRTGEKVFLECVQDMDHENMFWYRQDPGLGLRLIYFSYDVKMKEKGDIPEGYSVSREKKERFSLILESASTNQTSMYLCASSPPGRSGPDTQYFGPGTRLTVL.

The chain links TRBV21-1 to TRBJ1-5. TRBV21-1 is marked as a pseudogene. The length of the CDR3 is 16 residues. The CDR3 DNA reads as TGTGCCAGCAGCAAAGGAGGAGATGCATTCAATCAGCCCCAGCATTTT. Translating gives CASSKGGDAFNQPQHF.

This chain joins TRBV19 and TRBJ2-7, with TRBD2 matching over 10 bases. The CDR3 is 15 amino acids. Germline V gene data show CDR1 as LNHDA and CDR2 as SQIVND (reference sequence). The V gene end was trimmed by 3 bases and the J gene end by 2 bases; junction bases not matched to a gene: 4. The chain's CDR3 is CASSMRLAGTYEQYF. The CDR3 DNA reads TGTGCCAGTAGTATGCGACTAGCGGGTACCTACGAGCAGTACTTC. Drawing the rest from reference TRBV19 and TRBJ2-7, the complete variable domain is DGGITQSPKYLFRKEGQNVTLSCEQNLNHDAMYWYRQDPGQGLRLIYYSQIVNDFQKGDIAEGYSVSREKKESFPLTVTSAQKNPTAFYLCASSMRLAGTYEQYFGPGTRLTVT.

The genes are TRBV5-5 and TRBJ1-5; TRBD1 might be the D (5 bases). Trimming cost V 2 bases and J 3 bases, with 9 bases left between them. The CDR3 totals 14 residues. Germline V gene sequence: CDR1 SGHKS, CDR2 YYEKEE (reference sequence). The CDR3 nucleotides are TGTGCCAGCAGCTTTCTGGACAACAATCAGCCCCAGCATTTT. Translating it yields CASSFLDNNQPQHF.

J is TRBJ2-1 and V is TRBV28; D is undetermined. Deletions cut 5 bases from V and 4 bases from J, with 3 bases between. There are 11 residues in the CDR3. The germline gives CDR1 MDHEN, CDR2 SYDVKM. CDR3 in amino acids: CASSPYNEQFF. The CDR3, as DNA: TGTGCCAGCAGTCCGTACAATGAGCAGTTCTTC. The whole variable domain, filled in from reference TRBV28 and TRBJ2-1, reads DVKVTQSSRYLVKRTGEKVFLECVQDMDHENMFWYRQDPGLGLRLIYFSYDVKMKEKGDIPEGYSVSREKKERFSLILESASTNQTSMYLCASSPYNEQFFGPGTRLTVL.

This clone has only one observation. The rearrangement uses TRBV5-5 and TRBJ2-1; 9 nucleotides line up with TRBD1. V gave up 4 bases and J gave up 3 bases; unmatched junction bases: 5. Germline V gene sequence: CDR1 SGHKS, CDR2 YYEKEE (reference sequence). The CDR3 sequence is 15 residues long. The CDR3 here is CASSPGQGNYNEQFF. CDR3 nucleotides: TGTGCCAGCAGCCCTGGACAGGGGAACTACAATGAGCAGTTCTTC.

This clone was picked up one time. The V gene is TRBV18, the J gene TRBJ2-2; D is unresolved. V gave up 2 bases and J gave up 4 bases, with 14 bases separating them. Germline CDR1 KGHSH, CDR2 LQKENI. This CDR3 is 16 amino acids long. The CDR3 coding sequence is TGTGCCAGCTCACCAGTCCCGGTCCGAGGCACCGGGGAGCTGTTTTTT. It codes for CASSPVPVRGTGELFF.

CDR3 sequence (DNA): TGTGCCAGTAAGGTCCTCTCTGGAAACACCATATATTTT. Protein: CASKVLSGNTIYF. J is TRBJ1-3 and V is TRBV19; no clear D gene. This CDR3 comprises 13 residues. The germline V and J ends were trimmed by 7 bases and 0 bases, with 7 bases remaining between them. Per germline, CDR1 LNHDA and CDR2 SQIVND (reference sequence).

The V and J genes are TRBV18 and TRBJ1-4; D remains unclear. V gave up 6 bases and J gave up 3 bases, with 11 bases separating them. The CDR3 sequence is 14 residues long. Germline V gene lookup returns CDR1 KGHSH and CDR2 LQKENI. CDR3 protein: CASSSLSSNEKLFF. For the CDR3, the DNA is TGTGCCAGCTCGTCACTAAGCTCTAATGAAAAACTGTTTTTT. The full variable domain, completed using reference TRBV18 and TRBJ1-4, is NAGVMQNPRHLVRRRGQEARLRCSPMKGHSHVYWYRQLPEEGLKFMVYLQKENIIDESGMPKERFSAEFPKEGPSILRIQQVVRGDSAAYFCASSSLSSNEKLFFGSGTQLSVL.

The rearrangement links TRBV25-1 to TRBJ2-3; D ambiguous. With 10 bases removed from V and 0 bases from J, the gap between germline ends came to 8 bases. This CDR3 has 12 residues. Germline-derived CDR1 and CDR2 are MGHDK and SYGVNS. CDR3 in DNA: TGTGCCACGAGGCAGAGCACAGATACGCAGTATTTT. Its translation is CATRQSTDTQYF.

V and J are TRBV28 and TRBJ2-5, with no clear D. The V and J ends lost 3 bases and 1 base respectively, with 0 bases between them. The CDR3 is 11 amino acids. In germline, CDR1 is MDHEN, CDR2 SYDVKM. This chain's CDR3 is CASSFQETQYF. In DNA form, the CDR3 reads TGTGCCAGCAGTTTCCAAGAGACCCAGTACTTC.

V gene TRBV25-1 combines with J gene TRBJ2-7; 12 nucleotides match TRBD2. V was pared by 5 bases and J by 2 bases, with 4 bases of the junction left unmatched. This CDR3 region has 15 residues. The germline V gene encodes CDR1 MGHDK and CDR2 SYGVNS. CDR3 amino acids: CASSPLAGGPYEQYF. CDR3 DNA sequence: TGTGCCAGCAGTCCCCTAGCGGGAGGGCCCTACGAGCAGTACTTC.

The gene calls are TRBV4-1 and TRBJ1-2; 7 bases fit TRBD1. This CDR3 region has 14 residues. Germline V gene data show CDR1 as MGHRA and CDR2 as YSYEKL. J was trimmed by 4 bases and V by 1 base; bases with no gene match: 3. Here the CDR3 DNA reads TGCGCCAGCAGCCAAGGAGGGACAGTCTATGGCTACACCTTC. Translation gives CASSQGGTVYGYTF.

The chain recombines TRBV5-4 with TRBJ1-1; 7 bases fit TRBD1. V gave up 4 bases and J gave up 1 base; unmatched junction bases: 10. There are 16 residues in the CDR3. The germline V gene encodes CDR1 SGHNT and CDR2 YYREEE (reference sequence). For the CDR3, the DNA is TGTGCCAGCAGCCCCGCGACAGGGAGCACGAACACTGAAGCTTTCTTT. It specifies CASSPATGSTNTEAFF. Drawing the rest from reference TRBV5-4 and TRBJ1-1, the complete variable domain is ETGVTQSPTHLIKTRGQQVTLRCSSQSGHNTVSWYQQALGQGPQFIFQYYREEENGRGNFPPRFSGLQFPNYSSELNVNALELDDSALYLCASSPATGSTNTEAFFGQGTRLTVV.